This entry is about one T cell receptor (beta chain). This clonotype was observed at least ten times. Its antigen specificity is not known. No base qualities exist here, and no much larger clone lies one base off it. The junction shows trimming of 3 bases on V and 5 bases on J, plus 16 bases between the germline ends. The CDR3 measures 14 amino acids from cysteine to phenylalanine. Just the 42-base CDR3 DNA is kept, in frame starting at base 1. CDR1 and CDR2, per the germline V gene (reference sequence), are DFQATT and SNEGSKA. Graves' hyperthyroidism was defined as stable when no progression to ophthalmopathy occurred over 18 months of follow-up. Hyperthyroidism patients were aged 18 to 65 years and newly diagnosed, with disease duration of less than 2 months. The study excluded patients with uncontrolled infections, other autoimmune diseases, pregnancy or lactation. Diagnoses relied on clinical symptoms, serum thyroxine and TRAb, thyroid ultrasound and orbital computed tomography. Ficoll-Paque density gradient centrifugation was used to isolate PBMCs from about 10 ml of fresh peripheral blood. Total RNA was extracted with Trizol reagent, and quality was checked on an Agilent 2100 Bioanalyzer.

The sample is drawn from a study of T cells in Graves' hyperthyroidism and ophthalmopathy (dated by TCRdb to between 2018 and 2020). Background on the whole study: Peripheral blood was sampled at the time of initial diagnosis, prior to any treatment. To identify TCR V-J signatures that set the groups apart, the researchers used a discovery cohort of 100 patients, made up of 40 to 45 with Graves' ophthalmopathy and around 58 with stable Graves' hyperthyroidism. Prospective prediction of ophthalmopathy was tested in an independent validation cohort of 18 hyperthyroidism patients and around 16 patients who later progressed to ophthalmopathy. The 95 to 100 discovery patients were randomly split 7:3 into training and test sets. In several Graves' hyperthyroidism patients, the study also compared T-cell repertoires from thyroid tissue with T-cell repertoires from blood. Once sampling was done, hyperthyroidism patients were given methimazole at a starting dose of 30 mg daily, whereas ophthalmopathy patients were given high-dose intravenous methylprednisolone. TCR Vbeta CDR3 sequencing of around 130 peripheral blood samples (over 40 ophthalmopathy, approximately 80 hyperthyroidism and approximately 17 progressor patients) is reported in the paper.

Beyond this particular receptor, the publication reports: A 13 V-J signature model separated ophthalmopathy from stable hyperthyroidism, with roughly 88% sensitivity and around 84% specificity in cross-validation and 80%/75% in testing. No statistical method was used to set the sample size in advance, and investigators knew the group allocation. Most expanded thyroid clonotypes (frequency above 0.001) were also detected in blood, suggesting blood repertoires may reflect thyroid immune responses. In validation, the model predicted progression to ophthalmopathy with roughly 66% sensitivity and roughly 72% specificity, a median of 6.5 months before onset.

Amplification of TCR beta CDR3 regions was carried out from RNA transcripts. For the first round of RT-PCR on the TCR CDR3, the HTBI primer set was used together with the Qiagen OneStep RT-PCR kit. Libraries were constructed in a second round of multiplex PCR, after which size selection and purification were performed. Libraries were sequenced paired-end with 100 bp reads on an Illumina HiSeq2000. The authors' pipeline ran thus. SOAPnuke was used to process the raw data, throwing out any read that contained adapters or uncalled bases, had a mean Phred below 15, or lacked an exact constant-primer or identifier match. COPE v1.2.5 was used to merge the high-quality paired reads, and each unique nucleotide sequence was defined as a clonotype. MiTCR v1.1 was used to align the clonotypes against IMGT TRBV, TRBD and TRBJ reference segments. The analysis was restricted to V-J combinations with a frequency above 0.0001, which together covered 99% to 99.2% of the repertoires. A TCS score was defined as the ratio of F50 (clonal expansion) to E x V (chaos), with BLOSUM62-based TCRdist applied between CDR3 peptides within each V-J. Welch's t-statistics and random forest reduced fewer than 600 V-J features to about 13, which were used in a naive Bayes classifier (R e1071). TCRdb applied fastp at Q25 and MiXCR to the public reads, then kept only in-frame beta chains. Every distinct CDR3 protein forms one entry, paired with its most common genes and DNA. What appears here as the V and J calls and clone size reflects TCRdb's work, not the paper's. For this sample the table gives 600,000 to 650,000 distinct CDR3 sequences, of which around 15% were detected only once. Over 3.5% of the sample is in the top ten clones.

Sequenced material: blood. This TCR derives from a woman aged 25 to 39 with Graves' hyperthyroidism. This chain joins TRBV20-1 to TRBJ2-5; the D gene identity is not certain. The CDR3 is CSASVRNSGETQYF. The bases are TGCAGTGCTAGCGTCCGTAACTCCGGGGAGACCCAGTACTTC.